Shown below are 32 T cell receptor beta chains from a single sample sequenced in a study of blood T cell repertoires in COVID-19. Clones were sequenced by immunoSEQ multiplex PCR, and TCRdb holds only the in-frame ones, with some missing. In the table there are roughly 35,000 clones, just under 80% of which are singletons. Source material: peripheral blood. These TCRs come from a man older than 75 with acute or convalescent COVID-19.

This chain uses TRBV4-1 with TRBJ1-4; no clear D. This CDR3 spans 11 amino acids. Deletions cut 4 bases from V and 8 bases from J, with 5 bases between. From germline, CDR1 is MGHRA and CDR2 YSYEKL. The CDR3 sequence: CASSRGEKLFF. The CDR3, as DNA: TGCGCCAGCAGCCGCGGGGAAAAACTGTTTTTT.

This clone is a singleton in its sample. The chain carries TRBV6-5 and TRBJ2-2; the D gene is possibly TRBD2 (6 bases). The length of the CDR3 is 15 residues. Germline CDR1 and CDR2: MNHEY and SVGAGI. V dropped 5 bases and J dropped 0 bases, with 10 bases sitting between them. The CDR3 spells CASSQTSPNTGELFF. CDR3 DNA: TGTGCCAGCAGTCAGACTAGTCCGAACACCGGGGAGCTGTTTTTT.

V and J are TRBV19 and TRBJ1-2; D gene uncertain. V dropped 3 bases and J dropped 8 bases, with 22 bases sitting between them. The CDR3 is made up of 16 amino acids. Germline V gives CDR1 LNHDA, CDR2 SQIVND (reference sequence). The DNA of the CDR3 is TGTGCCAGTAGTATCGGCGTCCTTACGGGGTATCAGGGCTACACCTTC. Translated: CASSIGVLTGYQGYTF.

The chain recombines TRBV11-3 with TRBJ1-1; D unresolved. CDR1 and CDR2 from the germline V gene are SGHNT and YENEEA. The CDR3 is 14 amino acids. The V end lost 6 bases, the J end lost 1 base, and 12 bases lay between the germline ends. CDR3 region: CASSWGAGNTEAFF. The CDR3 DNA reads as TGTGCCAGCAGTTGGGGAGCCGGGAACACTGAAGCTTTCTTT.

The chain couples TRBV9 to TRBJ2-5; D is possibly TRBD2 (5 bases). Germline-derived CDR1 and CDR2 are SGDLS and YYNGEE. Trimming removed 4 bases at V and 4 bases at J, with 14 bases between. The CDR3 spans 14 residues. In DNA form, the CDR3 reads TGTGCCAGCAGCTTAACTGACTACCCAGAGACCCAGTACTTC. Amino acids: CASSLTDYPETQYF.

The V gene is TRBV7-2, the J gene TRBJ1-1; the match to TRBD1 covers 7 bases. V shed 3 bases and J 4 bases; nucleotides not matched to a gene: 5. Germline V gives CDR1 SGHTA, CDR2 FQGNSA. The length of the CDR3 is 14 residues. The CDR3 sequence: CASSFRQGGTEAFF. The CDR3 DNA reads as TGTGCCAGCAGCTTTCGACAGGGAGGCACTGAAGCTTTCTTT.

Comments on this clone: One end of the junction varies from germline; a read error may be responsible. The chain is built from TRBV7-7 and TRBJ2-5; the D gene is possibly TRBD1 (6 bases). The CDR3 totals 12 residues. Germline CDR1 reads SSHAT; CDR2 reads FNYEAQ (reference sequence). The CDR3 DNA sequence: TGTGCTAGCAGCCAGGGGCAAGAGACCCAGTACTTC. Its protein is CASSQGQETQYF.

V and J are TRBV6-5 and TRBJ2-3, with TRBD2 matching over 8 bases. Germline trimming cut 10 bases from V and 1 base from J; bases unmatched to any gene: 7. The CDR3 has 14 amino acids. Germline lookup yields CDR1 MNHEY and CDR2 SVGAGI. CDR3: CATYHSGGTDTQYF. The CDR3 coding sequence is TGTGCCACCTACCATAGCGGGGGCACAGATACGCAGTATTTT.

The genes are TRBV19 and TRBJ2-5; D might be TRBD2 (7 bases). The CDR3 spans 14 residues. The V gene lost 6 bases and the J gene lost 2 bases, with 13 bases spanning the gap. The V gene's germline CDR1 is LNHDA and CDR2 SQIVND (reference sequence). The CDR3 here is CASSREGGQETQYF. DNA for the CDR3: TGTGCCAGTAGCCGAGAGGGGGGGCAAGAGACCCAGTACTTC.

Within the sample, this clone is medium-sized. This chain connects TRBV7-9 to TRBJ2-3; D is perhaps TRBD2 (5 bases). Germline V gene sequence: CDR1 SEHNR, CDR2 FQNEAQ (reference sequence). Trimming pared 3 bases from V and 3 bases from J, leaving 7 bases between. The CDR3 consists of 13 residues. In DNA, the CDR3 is TGTGCCAGCAGCTTGGGAGTTACAGATACGCAGTATTTT. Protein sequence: CASSLGVTDTQYF.

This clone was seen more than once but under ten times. The CDR3 DNA reads TGTGCCAGCAGCCTCGACAGATTCACAAATGGCTACACCTTC. Its translation: CASSLDRFTNGYTF. This chain joins TRBV7-2 and TRBJ1-2; maybe TRBD1 (5 bases). Germline V gene sequence: CDR1 SGHTA, CDR2 FQGNSA. This CDR3 region has 14 residues. V was trimmed by 5 bases and J by 6 bases, leaving 16 bases between them.

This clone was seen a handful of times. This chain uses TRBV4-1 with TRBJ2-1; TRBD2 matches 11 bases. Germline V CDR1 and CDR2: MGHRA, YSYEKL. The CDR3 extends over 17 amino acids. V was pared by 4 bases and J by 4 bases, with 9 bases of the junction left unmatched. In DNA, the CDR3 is TGCGCCAGCAGCCTTACGAGTAGCGGGGGGGTTTACAATGAGCAGTTCTTC. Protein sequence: CASSLTSSGGVYNEQFF.

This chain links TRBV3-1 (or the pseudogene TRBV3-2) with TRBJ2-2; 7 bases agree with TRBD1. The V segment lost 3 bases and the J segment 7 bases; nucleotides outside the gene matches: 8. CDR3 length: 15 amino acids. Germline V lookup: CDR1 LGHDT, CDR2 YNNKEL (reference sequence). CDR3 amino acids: CASSHGTGDLGELFF. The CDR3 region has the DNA TGTGCCAGCAGCCACGGTACAGGGGACCTCGGGGAGCTGTTTTTT.

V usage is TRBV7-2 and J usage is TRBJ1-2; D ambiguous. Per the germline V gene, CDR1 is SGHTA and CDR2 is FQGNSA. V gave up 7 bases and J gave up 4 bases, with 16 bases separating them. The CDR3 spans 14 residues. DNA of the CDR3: TGTGCCAGCACCCTACCAGGAGGAGTCTATGGCTACACCTTC. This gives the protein CASTLPGGVYGYTF.

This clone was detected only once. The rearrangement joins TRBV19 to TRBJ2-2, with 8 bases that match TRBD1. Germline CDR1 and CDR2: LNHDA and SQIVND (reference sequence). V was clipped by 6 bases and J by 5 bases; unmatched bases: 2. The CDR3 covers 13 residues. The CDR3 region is CASRRTGTGELFF. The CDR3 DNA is TGTGCCAGTAGAAGGACAGGGACCGGGGAGCTGTTTTTT.

The CDR3 is CASSPQGALNEQFF. CDR3 nucleotide sequence: TGTGCCAGCAGCCCACAGGGGGCGCTGAATGAGCAGTTCTTC. V is TRBV11-2 and J is TRBJ2-1; 9 nucleotides agree with TRBD1. This CDR3 spans 14 amino acids. After removal of 5 bases from V and 7 bases from J, the junction contained 6 bases not matched to a gene. CDR1 is SGHAT, CDR2 FQNNGV, per germline.

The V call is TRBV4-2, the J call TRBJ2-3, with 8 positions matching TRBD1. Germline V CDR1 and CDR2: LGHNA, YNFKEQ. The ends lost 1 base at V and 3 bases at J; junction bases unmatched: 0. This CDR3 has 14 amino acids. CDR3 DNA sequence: TGTGCCAGCAGCCAAGGGACAGGGACAGATACGCAGTATTTT. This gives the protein CASSQGTGTDTQYF.

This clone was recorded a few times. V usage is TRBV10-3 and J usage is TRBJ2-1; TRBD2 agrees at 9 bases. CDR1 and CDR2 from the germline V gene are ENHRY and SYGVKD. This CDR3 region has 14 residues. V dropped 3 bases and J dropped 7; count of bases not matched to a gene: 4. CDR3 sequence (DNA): TGTGCCATCAGTGAAAGACTAGCGGAGAATGAGCAGTTCTTC. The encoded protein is CAISERLAENEQFF.

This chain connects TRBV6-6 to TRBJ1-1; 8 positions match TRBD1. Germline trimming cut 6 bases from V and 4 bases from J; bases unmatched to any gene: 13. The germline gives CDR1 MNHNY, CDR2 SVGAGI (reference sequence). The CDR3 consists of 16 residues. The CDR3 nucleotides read TGTGCCAGCAGACGTGGACAGGGTACCCGTGGCACTGAAGCTTTCTTT. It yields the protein CASRRGQGTRGTEAFF.

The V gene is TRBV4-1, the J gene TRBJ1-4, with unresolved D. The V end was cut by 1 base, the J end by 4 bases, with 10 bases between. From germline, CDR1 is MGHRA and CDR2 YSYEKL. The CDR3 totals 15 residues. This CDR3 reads CASSQVWPFNEKLFF. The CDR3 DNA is TGCGCCAGCAGCCAAGTTTGGCCGTTTAATGAAAAACTGTTTTTT.

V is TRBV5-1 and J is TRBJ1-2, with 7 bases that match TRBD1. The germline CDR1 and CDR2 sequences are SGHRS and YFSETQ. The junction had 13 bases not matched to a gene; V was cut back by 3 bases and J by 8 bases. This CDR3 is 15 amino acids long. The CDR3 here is CASSWATGKGKGYTF. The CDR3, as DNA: TGCGCCAGCAGCTGGGCGACAGGGAAAGGAAAAGGCTACACCTTC.

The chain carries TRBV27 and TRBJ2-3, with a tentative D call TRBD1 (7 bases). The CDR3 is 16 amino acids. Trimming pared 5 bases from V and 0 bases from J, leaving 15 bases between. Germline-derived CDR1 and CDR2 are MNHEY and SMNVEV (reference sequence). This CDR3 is CASSPGGRTSTDTQYF. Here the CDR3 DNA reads TGTGCCAGCAGTCCAGGGGGGAGGACCAGCACAGATACGCAGTATTTT.

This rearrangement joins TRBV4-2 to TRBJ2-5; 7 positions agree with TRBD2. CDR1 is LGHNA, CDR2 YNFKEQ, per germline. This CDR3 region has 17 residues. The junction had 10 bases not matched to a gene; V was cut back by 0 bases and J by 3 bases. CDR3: CASSQDGREAGEETQYF. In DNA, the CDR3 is TGTGCCAGCAGCCAAGATGGGAGAGAGGCGGGGGAAGAGACCCAGTACTTC.

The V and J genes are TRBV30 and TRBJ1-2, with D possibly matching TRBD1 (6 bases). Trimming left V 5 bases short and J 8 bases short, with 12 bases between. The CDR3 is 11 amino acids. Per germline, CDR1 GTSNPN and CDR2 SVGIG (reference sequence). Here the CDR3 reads CAWEGDGGYTF. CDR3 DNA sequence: TGTGCCTGGGAGGGGGACGGGGGCTACACCTTC.

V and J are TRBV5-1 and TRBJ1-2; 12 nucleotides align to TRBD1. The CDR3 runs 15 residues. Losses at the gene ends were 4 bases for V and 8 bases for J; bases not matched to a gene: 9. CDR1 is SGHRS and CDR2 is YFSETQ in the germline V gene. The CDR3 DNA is TGCGCCAGCAGCAATACCGGGACAGGGGGCCTGGGCTACACCTTC. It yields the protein CASSNTGTGGLGYTF.

DNA of the CDR3: TGTGCCAGCAGTGACGGACGGGATAACTATGGCTACACCTTC. As protein: CASSDGRDNYGYTF. The chain uses TRBV6-4 and TRBJ1-2; D is ambiguous. Germline values: CDR1 MRHNA, CDR2 SNTAGT. The CDR3 length is 14 residues. V was cut by 2 bases and J by 1 base, with 8 bases left in between.

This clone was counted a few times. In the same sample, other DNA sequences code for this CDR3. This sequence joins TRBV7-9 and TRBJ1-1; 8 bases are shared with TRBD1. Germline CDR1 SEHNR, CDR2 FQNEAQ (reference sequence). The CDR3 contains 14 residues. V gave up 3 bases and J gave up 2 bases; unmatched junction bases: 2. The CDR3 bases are TGTGCCAGCAGCTTCCAGGGGGCCAACACTGAAGCTTTCTTT. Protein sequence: CASSFQGANTEAFF.

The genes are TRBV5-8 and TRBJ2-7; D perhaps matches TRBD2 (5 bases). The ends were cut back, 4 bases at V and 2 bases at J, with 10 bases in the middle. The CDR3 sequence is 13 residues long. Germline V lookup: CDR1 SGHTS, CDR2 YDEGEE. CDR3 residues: CASSTRVPYEQYF. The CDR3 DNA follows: TGTGCCAGCAGCACGAGGGTACCCTACGAGCAGTACTTC.

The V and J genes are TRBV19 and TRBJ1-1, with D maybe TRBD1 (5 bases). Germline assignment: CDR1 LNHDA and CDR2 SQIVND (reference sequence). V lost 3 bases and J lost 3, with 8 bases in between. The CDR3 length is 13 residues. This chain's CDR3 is CASSIGGDTEAFF. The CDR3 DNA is TGTGCCAGTAGTATCGGGGGTGACACTGAAGCTTTCTTT. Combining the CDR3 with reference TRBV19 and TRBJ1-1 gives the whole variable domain DGGITQSPKYLFRKEGQNVTLSCEQNLNHDAMYWYRQDPGQGLRLIYYSQIVNDFQKGDIAEGYSVSREKKESFPLTVTSAQKNPTAFYLCASSIGGDTEAFFGQGTRLTVV.

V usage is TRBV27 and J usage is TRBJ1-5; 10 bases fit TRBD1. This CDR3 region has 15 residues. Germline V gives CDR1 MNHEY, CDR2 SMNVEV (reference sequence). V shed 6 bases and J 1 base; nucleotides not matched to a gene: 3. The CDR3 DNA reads TGTGCCAGCAGGCGGGACAGGGGCAGCAATCAGCCCCAGCATTTT. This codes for CASRRDRGSNQPQHF.

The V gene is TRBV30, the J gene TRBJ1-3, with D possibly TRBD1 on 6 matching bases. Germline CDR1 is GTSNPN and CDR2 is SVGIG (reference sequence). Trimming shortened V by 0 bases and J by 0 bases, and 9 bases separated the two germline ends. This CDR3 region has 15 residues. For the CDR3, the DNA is TGTGCCTGGAGTGTAGGGACAAACTCTGGAAACACCATATATTTT. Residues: CAWSVGTNSGNTIYF.

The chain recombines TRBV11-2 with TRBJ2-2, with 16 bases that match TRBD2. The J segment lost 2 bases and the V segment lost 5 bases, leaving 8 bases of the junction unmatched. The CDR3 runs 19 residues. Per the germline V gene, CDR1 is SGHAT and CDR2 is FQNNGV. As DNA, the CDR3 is TGTGCCAGCAGCCCCTTGGGACTAGCGGGGGGGCAAAACACCGGGGAGCTGTTTTTT. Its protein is CASSPLGLAGGQNTGELFF.